The rows below give T cell receptor beta chains drawn from one sample of a study of response to subunit inactivated influenza vaccine. One entry per CDR3 protein results from TCRdb running MiXCR on the RT-PCR reads. Of just under 550,000 distinct CDR3 sequences in the sample, approximately 22% were seen once. The same data also contributed to another study, on T cells expressing NK-cell markers.

Here the sequenced sample was CD4+ T cells sorted from PBMCs, taken approximately 12 days after vaccination. The source of these receptors is a man aged 50 to 60 who received an inactivated influenza vaccine. CDR3s include the opening cysteine and the closing phenylalanine or tryptophan. The order of the fields is J gene, V gene, D gene, clone size, CDR3 protein, CDR3 DNA. The D gene is left open where the match is weak. Size is stated for part of the rows, as once, few or many counts, or as a class when the clone is expanded.

>TRBJ2-7|TRBV20-1|-|-
CSARERGNPYEQYF
TGCAGTGCTAGGGAAAGGGGAAATCCTTACGAGCAGTACTTC
>TRBJ2-5|TRBV3-1|TRBD2|many
CASSRTSGGFQETQYF
TGTGCCAGCAGTCGGACTAGCGGGGGGTTCCAAGAGACCCAGTACTTC
>TRBJ2-5|TRBV4-1|-|-
CASSRGWQRSETQYF
TGCGCCAGCAGCCGAGGGTGGCAGAGAAGTGAGACCCAGTACTTC
>TRBJ2-1|TRBV24-1|-|-
CATSEVGRDNEQFF
TGTGCCACCAGTGAAGTGGGAAGGGACAATGAGCAGTTCTTC
>TRBJ1-1|TRBV24-1|-|once
CATRDSLNTEAFF
TGTGCCACCAGGGACAGCTTGAACACTGAAGCTTTCTTT
>TRBJ2-1|TRBV5-5|-|-
CASSYRAAYNEQFF
TGTGCCAGCAGCTACCGGGCCGCCTACAATGAGCAGTTCTTC
>TRBJ2-1|TRBV4-3|-|-
CASSQDLQTDNEQFF
TGCGCCAGCAGCCAAGATCTTCAGACGGACAATGAGCAGTTCTTC
>TRBJ2-7|TRBV6-1|TRBD2|few
CASSPPGGHEQYF
TGTGCCAGCAGTCCCCCGGGGGGTCACGAGCAGTACTTC
>TRBJ1-2|TRBV5-6|-|-
CASSLGLRGYGYTF
TGTGCCAGCAGCTTGGGACTTCGGGGGTATGGCTACACCTTC
>TRBJ2-1|TRBV20-1|TRBD2|few
CSAPGGKSSYNEQFF
TGCAGTGCTCCCGGGGGGAAAAGCTCCTACAATGAGCAGTTCTTC
>TRBJ2-6|TRBV5-1|-|once
CASSSVTGANVLTF
TGCGCCAGCAGCTCCGTCACTGGGGCCAACGTCCTGACTTTC
>TRBJ1-4|TRBV6-5|-|-
CASSLRQWEKLFF
TGTGCCAGCAGTTTACGACAATGGGAAAAACTGTTTTTT
>TRBJ2-2|TRBV21-1|-|-
CASSGEGGARVTGELFF
TGTGCCAGCAGCGGTGAGGGGGGGGCGCGGGTCACCGGGGAGCTGTTTTTT
>TRBJ2-1|TRBV6-5|-|-
CASSYEGSSYNEQFF
TGTGCCAGCAGTTATGAGGGGAGCTCCTACAATGAGCAGTTCTTC
>TRBJ1-6|TRBV12-3/TRBV12-4|-|few
CASSRTPTSPLHF
TGTGCCAGCAGTCGGACCCCGACTTCACCCCTCCACTTT
>TRBJ2-3|TRBV6-6|-|once
CAIAGPSTDTQYF
TGTGCCATCGCGGGGCCTAGCACAGATACGCAGTATTTT
>TRBJ2-3|TRBV20-1|-|few
CSAGPLLYSPSTDTQYF
TGCAGTGCTGGTCCCTTGCTGTACAGCCCTAGCACAGATACGCAGTATTTT
>TRBJ2-7|TRBV5-1|-|-
CASSPDREGTGEQYF
TGCGCCAGCAGCCCCGACAGGGAGGGGACTGGCGAGCAGTACTTC
>TRBJ2-3|TRBV11-2|TRBD2|-
CASSSRLADTDTQYF
TGTGCCAGCAGCTCCAGACTAGCGGATACAGATACGCAGTATTTT
>TRBJ2-7|TRBV7-8|-|-
CASSLSGHSYEQYF
TGTGCCAGCAGCTTGTCGGGACACTCCTACGAGCAGTACTTC
>TRBJ2-5|TRBV5-1|TRBD2|few
CASSLRPSGSQETQYF
TGCGCCAGCAGCTTGCGGCCTAGCGGGAGTCAAGAGACCCAGTACTTC
>TRBJ2-5|TRBV3-1|TRBD2|few
CASSQESQREGHETQYF
TGTGCCAGCAGCCAAGAAAGTCAGCGGGAGGGCCACGAGACCCAGTACTTC
>TRBJ2-7|TRBV12-3/TRBV12-4|TRBD1|-
CASRKGQGTANEQYF
TGTGCCAGCAGGAAGGGACAGGGGACTGCTAACGAGCAGTACTTC
>TRBJ2-7|TRBV7-2|TRBD1|-
CASSATGTGVTYEQYF
TGTGCCAGCAGCGCAACCGGCACAGGGGTGACCTACGAGCAGTACTTC
>TRBJ1-4|TRBV6-1|-|once
CASRPIGEKLFF
TGTGCCAGCAGGCCAATAGGTGAAAAACTGTTTTTT
>TRBJ1-6|TRBV4-3|-|many
CASSQSARVNSPLHF
TGCGCCAGCAGCCAATCGGCGCGGGTCAATTCACCCCTCCACTTT
>TRBJ1-5|TRBV24-1|-|-
CASIIKTGFDFYTQHF
TGTGCCTCCATTATAAAGACAGGCTTCGATTTTTATACGCAGCATTTT
>TRBJ1-1|TRBV20-1|-|-
CSARPPGERSAFF
TGCAGTGCTAGGCCACCGGGAGAAAGGTCGGCTTTCTTT
>TRBJ2-5|TRBV20-1|TRBD2|-
CSALTSGRGEGGETQYF
TGCAGTGCTCTCACTAGCGGGAGAGGAGAAGGAGGGGAGACCCAGTACTTC
>TRBJ1-1|TRBV18|-|once
CASSPRQMNTEAFF
TGTGCCAGCTCACCACGCCAGATGAACACTGAAGCTTTCTTT
>TRBJ2-1|TRBV29-1|-|-
CSVEEGWEDPYNEQFF
TGCAGCGTTGAAGAAGGTTGGGAGGACCCGTACAATGAGCAGTTCTTC
>TRBJ2-1|TRBV5-1|TRBD2|many
CASSQRGTLAGVGDNEQFF
TGCGCCAGCAGCCAGAGGGGAACTTTAGCGGGAGTGGGAGACAATGAGCAGTTCTTC
>TRBJ1-2|TRBV4-3|TRBD1|few
CASSRVSGTGYGYTF
TGCGCCAGCAGCCGAGTTTCCGGGACAGGGTATGGCTACACCTTC
>TRBJ2-7|TRBV6-2/TRBV6-3|-|-
CASGRQAYEQYF
TGTGCCAGCGGCCGACAGGCCTACGAGCAGTACTTC
>TRBJ2-3|TRBV20-1|TRBD2|few
CSAVGLATDTQYF
TGCAGTGCTGTAGGACTAGCCACAGATACGCAGTATTTT
>TRBJ1-6|TRBV10-3|-|-
CAISETAVSPLHF
TGTGCCATCAGTGAGACGGCAGTTTCACCCCTCCACTTT
>TRBJ2-3|TRBV29-1|TRBD1|-
CSARQGDTQYF
TGCAGCGCCCGACAGGGGGATACGCAGTATTTT
>TRBJ2-1|TRBV24-1|TRBD2|-
CATSDFSGRVHCEQFF
TGTGCCACCAGTGATTTTAGCGGGAGGGTCCATTGTGAGCAGTTCTTC
>TRBJ2-7|TRBV5-1|TRBD1|many
CASSPGTETYEQYF
TGCGCCAGCAGCCCGGGGACAGAGACCTACGAGCAGTACTTC
>TRBJ2-7|TRBV27|TRBD1|-
CASSRQGAREQYF
TGTGCCAGCAGTCGACAGGGGGCGCGAGAGCAGTACTTC
>TRBJ2-7|TRBV4-1|TRBD2|few
CASSHDGRGGRYEQYF
TGCGCCAGCAGCCACGATGGTCGGGGGGGCCGCTACGAGCAGTACTTC
>TRBJ2-6|TRBV20-1|TRBD2|-
CSARDAGGRSSGANVLTF
TGCAGTGCTAGAGATGCGGGGGGGAGGTCCTCTGGGGCCAACGTCCTGACTTTC
>TRBJ2-6|TRBV29-1|TRBD1|few
CSVVPTGGGGANVLTF
TGCAGCGTTGTCCCCACAGGGGGCGGTGGGGCCAACGTCCTGACTTTC
>TRBJ2-3|TRBV30|TRBD1|few
CAWSPGQGFSDTQYF
TGTGCCTGGAGCCCGGGACAGGGTTTTTCAGATACGCAGTATTTT
>TRBJ2-3|TRBV11-2|-|-
CASSRDSADTQYF
TGTGCCAGCAGCAGGGATAGTGCAGATACGCAGTATTTT
>TRBJ2-3|TRBV20-1|-|-
CSARLGTTTTDTQYF
TGCAGTGCTAGATTGGGAACAACCACCACAGATACGCAGTATTTT
>TRBJ1-4|TRBV15|-|few
CATSRGQNEKLFF
TGTGCCACCAGCAGAGGACAGAATGAAAAACTGTTTTTT
>TRBJ2-1|TRBV10-3|TRBD1|few
CAISESGTGNEQFF
TGTGCCATCAGTGAGTCCGGGACAGGGAATGAGCAGTTCTTC
>TRBJ2-7|TRBV20-1|-|-
CSGQPGTYEQYF
TGCAGTGGACAGCCCGGGACCTACGAGCAGTACTTC
>TRBJ2-3|TRBV10-3|TRBD2|-
CATRLYAGGADTQYF
TGTGCCACCCGGCTTTATGCGGGGGGGGCAGATACGCAGTATTTT
>TRBJ1-6|TRBV9|TRBD1|once
CASSARQGNSPLHF
TGTGCCAGCAGCGCCCGACAGGGTAATTCACCCCTCCACTTT
>TRBJ2-1|TRBV5-1|-|few
CASSPGGLAGNEQFF
TGCGCCAGCAGCCCCGGAGGTCTCGCTGGCAATGAGCAGTTCTTC
>TRBJ2-7|TRBV20-1|-|-
CSARSRVSGEQYF
TGCAGTGCTAGATCCAGGGTTTCCGGCGAGCAGTACTTC
>TRBJ2-3|TRBV29-1|-|-
CSVEGGQGDTQYF
TGCAGCGTTGAAGGGGGGCAGGGAGATACGCAGTATTTT
>TRBJ2-7|TRBV6-1|-|-
CASILAYEQYF
TGTGCCAGCATTCTCGCCTACGAGCAGTACTTC
>TRBJ2-1|TRBV20-1|TRBD2|-
CSAREPSGSSFNEQFF
TGCAGTGCTAGAGAACCTAGCGGGAGCTCCTTCAATGAGCAGTTCTTC
>TRBJ2-7|TRBV12-3/TRBV12-4|TRBD2|many
CASTPGLAGSEQYF
TGTGCCAGCACCCCGGGACTAGCGGGAAGTGAGCAGTACTTC
>TRBJ2-1|TRBV6-1|TRBD2|once
CASSQSGSASNEQFF
TGTGCCAGCAGCCAAAGCGGGAGCGCCAGCAATGAGCAGTTCTTC
>TRBJ2-7|TRBV29-1|-|many
CSVDMGGLGEQYF
TGCAGCGTTGATATGGGGGGTTTGGGCGAGCAGTACTTC
>TRBJ2-7|TRBV10-3|TRBD1|many
CASTGTGGEQYF
TGTGCCAGCACCGGGACAGGCGGGGAGCAGTACTTC